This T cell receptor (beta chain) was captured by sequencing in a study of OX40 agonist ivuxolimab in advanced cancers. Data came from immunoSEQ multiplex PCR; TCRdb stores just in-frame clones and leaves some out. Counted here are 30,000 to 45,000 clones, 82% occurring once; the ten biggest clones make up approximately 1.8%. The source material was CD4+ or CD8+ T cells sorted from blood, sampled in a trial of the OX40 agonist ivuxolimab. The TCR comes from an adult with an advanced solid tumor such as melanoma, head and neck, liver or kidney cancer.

For the CDR3, the DNA is TGCGCCAGCAGCTTGGCCGCTAGCGGGGGACAAGAGACCCAGTACTTC. Amino acid sequence: CASSLAASGGQETQYF. The chain links TRBV5-1 to TRBJ2-5, with 10 bases lining up with TRBD2. Trimming took 0 bases from V and 2 from J; bases not matched to a gene: 4. CDR1 is SGHRS and CDR2 is YFSETQ in the germline V gene. The CDR3 spans 16 residues.